These 32 T cell receptor beta chains were all obtained from the same sample, sequenced in a study of T-cell reconstitution after alpha-beta-depleted transplantation in children. Construction of the TCRbeta library involved unique molecular identifiers. Each CDR3 protein is one row after TCRdb ran MiXCR on the PCR reads. The repertoire includes about 980,000 distinct CDR3 sequences, about 31% of them detected once, and roughly 30% sits in the top ten. The input for sequencing was PBMCs, mostly from graft donor cells, taken 360 days after TCRalphabeta/CD19-depleted stem cell transplant. Receptors were obtained from a boy under three years old who had a stem cell transplant for SCID, so the T cells may come from the graft donor.

This clonotype occurred a few times. The chain joins TRBV20-1 to TRBJ2-5; no clear D. Trimming cost V 6 bases and J 1 base, with 15 bases left between them. Germline V gene lookup returns CDR1 DFQATT and CDR2 SNEGSKA (reference sequence). The CDR3 loop spans 14 amino acids. CDR3 protein: CSAARSGGQETQYF. CDR3 nucleotides: TGCAGTGCGGCTAGGTCTGGCGGCCAAGAGACCCAGTACTTC.

This clonotype was seen a handful of times. The genes are TRBV10-3 and TRBJ1-1; 7 bases are shared with TRBD1. V dropped 3 bases and J dropped 2; count of bases not matched to a gene: 3. The V gene's germline CDR1 is ENHRY and CDR2 SYGVKD. This CDR3 contains 14 residues. This CDR3 is CAISEWDSNTEAFF. The CDR3 coding sequence is TGTGCCATCAGTGAATGGGACAGTAACACTGAAGCTTTCTTT.

The chain couples TRBV27 to TRBJ2-7, with 12 bases fitting TRBD1. This CDR3 has 16 amino acids. Germline V gene sequence: CDR1 MNHEY, CDR2 SMNVEV (reference sequence). V lost 4 bases and J lost 0; bases outside the gene matches: 4. The CDR3 sequence is CASSSAGQGASYEQYF. For the CDR3, the DNA is TGTGCCAGCAGTTCCGCGGGACAGGGGGCCTCCTACGAGCAGTACTTC.

This clonotype was seen a few times. This rearrangement joins TRBV5-1 to TRBJ2-3; 7 bases agree with TRBD1. J gave up 5 bases and V 0 bases, and 6 bases lay outside the gene matches. Germline V CDR1 and CDR2: SGHRS, YFSETQ. The length of the CDR3 is 15 residues. CDR3 protein: CASSLALTGVDTQYF. Here the CDR3 DNA reads TGCGCCAGCAGCTTGGCCCTAACAGGGGTAGATACGCAGTATTTT.

In its sample, this clonotype was seen once. The CDR3 protein is CASSPVLGVGEQFF. For the CDR3, the DNA is TGTGCCAGCTCACCGGTTCTGGGGGTTGGTGAGCAGTTCTTC. The chain links TRBV18 to TRBJ2-1; D is possibly TRBD1 or TRBD2 (5 bases each). Trimming shortened V by 3 bases and J by 9 bases, and 15 bases separated the two germline ends. CDR3 length equals 14 residues. In germline, CDR1 is KGHSH, CDR2 LQKENI. The complete variable domain, with remaining parts taken from reference TRBV18 and TRBJ2-1, reads NAGVMQNPRHLVRRRGQEARLRCSPMKGHSHVYWYRQLPEEGLKFMVYLQKENIIDESGMPKERFSAEFPKEGPSILRIQQVVRGDSAAYFCASSPVLGVGEQFFGPGTRLTVL.

The sample holds a few counts of this clonotype. The chain joins TRBV7-2 to TRBJ2-7; TRBD1 or TRBD2 may be the D gene (5 bases each). With 5 bases removed from V and 1 base from J, the gap between germline ends came to 12 bases. The CDR3 has 14 residues. Germline values: CDR1 SGHTA, CDR2 FQGNSA. The CDR3 sequence: CASSRDLPSYEQYF. CDR3 coding DNA: TGTGCCAGCAGCAGGGACCTCCCTTCCTACGAGCAGTACTTC.

This clonotype was detected a few times. The chain uses TRBV4-1 and TRBJ1-1; TRBD1 might be the D (6 bases). The germline CDR1 and CDR2 sequences are MGHRA and YSYEKL. The CDR3 has 16 residues. The germline V and J ends were trimmed by 0 bases and 3 bases, with 14 bases remaining between them. CDR3 sequence reads: CASSQDLWQGHTEAFF. The CDR3 nucleotides read TGCGCCAGCAGCCAAGATCTTTGGCAGGGGCACACTGAAGCTTTCTTT.

This clonotype turned up a few times. The V gene is TRBV12-3 or TRBV12-4, the J gene TRBJ1-5; D might be TRBD1 (6 bases). There are 18 residues in the CDR3. V lost 6 bases and J 0 bases, leaving 21 bases between the germline ends. This chain's CDR3 is CASSQIGTQRYSNQPQHF. DNA for the CDR3: TGTGCCAGCAGCCAGATAGGGACACAAAGATATAGCAATCAGCCCCAGCATTTT.

This clonotype was observed a handful of times. J is TRBJ1-6 and V is TRBV5-1; D gene unclear. V lost 2 bases, J lost 7 bases, and 10 bases lay in between. Germline V CDR1 and CDR2: SGHRS, YFSETQ. The CDR3 runs 14 residues. CDR3 sequence (DNA): TGCGCCAGCAGCTTCCGGGATGGGAATTCACCCCTCCACTTT. Translating it yields CASSFRDGNSPLHF.

The V gene is TRBV28, the J gene TRBJ1-1, with a tentative D call TRBD1 (5 bases). The germline V gene encodes CDR1 MDHEN and CDR2 SYDVKM. CDR3 length: 14 amino acids. V gave up 8 bases and J gave up 1 base, with 14 bases separating them. In DNA, the CDR3 is TGTGCCAGCGGCCTCCATCAGGGGAACACTGAAGCTTTCTTT. It is translated as CASGLHQGNTEAFF.

This clonotype was seen a handful of times. V gene TRBV29-1 combines with J gene TRBJ2-7; 11 positions agree with TRBD1. Germline values: CDR1 SQVTM, CDR2 ANQGSEA. J gave up 3 bases and V 6 bases, and 7 bases lay outside the gene matches. This CDR3 is 14 amino acids long. The CDR3 spells CSVESGTGGYEQYF. CDR3 DNA: TGCAGCGTAGAATCCGGGACAGGGGGCTACGAGCAGTACTTC.

The V call is TRBV4-1, the J call TRBJ2-6, with D perhaps TRBD1 (5 bases). The germline V gene encodes CDR1 MGHRA and CDR2 YSYEKL. This CDR3 is built from 21 residues. With 0 bases removed from V and 2 bases from J, the gap between germline ends came to 23 bases. The CDR3 is CASSQEGYRSQGLAGANVLTF. For the CDR3, the DNA is TGCGCCAGCAGCCAAGAGGGTTACAGGTCCCAGGGTCTAGCTGGGGCCAACGTCCTGACTTTC.

This clonotype has just a few counts. The chain is built from TRBV4-1 and TRBJ2-7; no definite D call. V lost 0 bases and J 4 bases, leaving 13 bases between the germline ends. This CDR3 is 15 amino acids long. Per germline, CDR1 MGHRA and CDR2 YSYEKL. This chain's CDR3 is CASSQDSEGLYEQYF. CDR3 nucleotide sequence: TGCGCCAGCAGCCAAGATTCAGAAGGGTTGTACGAGCAGTACTTC.

This rearrangement joins TRBV7-2 to TRBJ2-2, with D perhaps being TRBD1 or TRBD2 (7 bases each). The CDR3 runs 14 residues. Germline V gives CDR1 SGHTA, CDR2 FQGNSA. V was pared by 5 bases and J by 6 bases, with 13 bases between. The CDR3 DNA reads as TGTGCCAGCAGCGCCGCAGGGGGGGCCGGGGAGCTGTTTTTT. Its translation: CASSAAGGAGELFF.

The chain joins TRBV6-1 to TRBJ1-5; D may be TRBD1 (5 bases). The CDR3 consists of 16 residues. The V gene's germline CDR1 is MNHNS and CDR2 SASEGT. Trimming removed 1 base from V and 5 bases from J, with 15 bases in between. The CDR3 DNA is TGTGCCAGCAGTGAAGGATGGCAGGGCTGGGATCAGCCCCAGCATTTT. Its translation: CASSEGWQGWDQPQHF.

The CDR3 DNA reads TGTGCCAGCAGTCCCACCACGACAGGGAAGGTAGCCGGGGAGCTGTTTTTT. Translating gives CASSPTTTGKVAGELFF. The chain is built from TRBV6-1 and TRBJ2-2; 7 bases are a match to TRBD1. The germline V gene encodes CDR1 MNHNS and CDR2 SASEGT. The ends lost 5 bases at V and 6 bases at J; junction bases unmatched: 15. The CDR3 contains 17 residues.

The sample holds a few counts of this clonotype. The chain has TRBV11-2 and TRBJ1-1, with a tentative D call TRBD1 (6 bases). Trimming cost V 4 bases and J 4 bases, with 16 bases left between them. Germline V gives CDR1 SGHAT, CDR2 FQNNGV. The CDR3 contains 15 residues. As DNA, the CDR3 is TGTGCCAGCAGCTCATGGGCGGGGGCGGGCACTGAAGCTTTCTTT. Residues: CASSSWAGAGTEAFF.

The DNA for the CDR3 is TGTGCCAGCAGTTACTCGAGGTGGGAGTGGGAGACCCAGTACTTC. Its protein is CASSYSRWEWETQYF. The V and J genes are TRBV6-5 and TRBJ2-5, with D tentatively TRBD2 (5 bases). The CDR3 is 15 residues long. Trimming took 0 bases from V and 5 from J, leaving 13 bases between them. Germline CDR1 and CDR2: MNHEY and SVGAGI.

This chain links TRBV5-1 with TRBJ2-7; tentative D call: TRBD2 (5 bases). V was trimmed by 1 base and J by 4 bases, leaving 12 bases between them. The CDR3 is 14 amino acids. In germline, CDR1 is SGHRS, CDR2 YFSETQ. The CDR3 region is CASSLISSGYEQYF. Here the CDR3 DNA reads TGCGCCAGCAGCTTGATTTCGTCGGGATACGAGCAGTACTTC.

The chain recombines TRBV11-1 with TRBJ2-1, with D unresolved. Germline CDR1 and CDR2: SGHAT and FQDESV (reference sequence). CDR3 size: 16 residues. Trimming took off 6 bases at V and 2 bases at J, with 17 bases between the two ends. The CDR3 DNA sequence: TGTGCCAGCAGACAAAGATCCCTCAAGACCTACAATGAGCAGTTCTTC. Its translation is CASRQRSLKTYNEQFF.

This clonotype was observed a handful of times. The chain is built from TRBV18 and TRBJ2-7; 8 bases are shared with TRBD1. CDR3 length: 13 amino acids. Germline loops: CDR1 KGHSH, CDR2 LQKENI. With V trimmed by 6 bases and J by 5 bases, 6 bases remained unmatched. The CDR3 reads CASSKTGVHEQYF. CDR3 coding DNA: TGTGCCAGCTCTAAGACAGGGGTCCACGAGCAGTACTTC.

There are a few counts of this clonotype. The J gene is TRBJ2-1, the V gene TRBV11-2, with 8 bases fitting TRBD2. Germline V lookup: CDR1 SGHAT, CDR2 FQNNGV. V dropped 6 bases and J dropped 8; count of bases not matched to a gene: 15. This CDR3 spans 16 amino acids. CDR3 DNA sequence: TGTGCCAGCAGGACTAACGGGGGGGCTCCGTGGCATGAGCAGTTCTTC. This gives the protein CASRTNGGAPWHEQFF.

This clonotype has a handful of counts. The chain uses TRBV12-3 or TRBV12-4 and TRBJ1-3, with TRBD1 identical over 7 bases. The J segment lost 2 bases and the V segment lost 2 bases, leaving 6 bases of the junction unmatched. This CDR3 is built from 16 residues. In DNA, the CDR3 is TGTGCCAGCAGTTTATCCAGGGGGAAGACTGGAAACACCATATATTTT. Translated: CASSLSRGKTGNTIYF.

The table lists this clonotype with a few counts. The J gene is TRBJ1-6, the V gene TRBV28; D is undetermined. CDR1 is MDHEN, CDR2 SYDVKM, per germline. The germline V and J ends were trimmed by 7 bases and 1 base, with 8 bases remaining between them. CDR3 length: 14 amino acids. Here the CDR3 DNA reads TGTGCCAGCAACGCCAGATCCTATAATTCACCCCTCCACTTT. Its translation is CASNARSYNSPLHF.

The CDR3 DNA reads TGTGCCAGCAGTTTCGGGGACAGGGGGCTATACCAAGAGACCCAGTACTTC. It encodes CASSFGDRGLYQETQYF. The rearrangement joins TRBV12-3 or TRBV12-4 to TRBJ2-5, with 12 bases that match TRBD1. The junction had 5 bases not matched to a gene; V was cut back by 3 bases and J by 0 bases. The CDR3 consists of 17 residues.

The J gene is TRBJ2-3, the V gene TRBV29-1; D is undetermined. CDR3 length: 14 amino acids. Germline values: CDR1 SQVTM, CDR2 ANQGSEA. The ends were cut back, 3 bases at V and 0 bases at J, with 10 bases in the middle. The CDR3 sequence is CSVDRATSTDTQYF. CDR3 coding DNA: TGCAGCGTTGACAGAGCGACTAGCACAGATACGCAGTATTTT.

This clonotype was seen more than once but under ten times. The chain is built from TRBV12-3 or TRBV12-4 and TRBJ2-2; no reliable D call. CDR3 length: 14 residues. V lost 6 bases and J 7 bases, leaving 15 bases between the germline ends. Here the CDR3 DNA reads TGTGCCAGCAGCTCTCAACTGGGCGGCGGGGAGCTGTTTTTT. Its translation: CASSSQLGGGELFF.

The chain links TRBV6-5 to TRBJ1-1; no definite D call. Germline lookup yields CDR1 MNHEY and CDR2 SVGAGI. The CDR3 extends over 13 amino acids. With 2 bases removed from V and 4 bases from J, the gap between germline ends came to 8 bases. The CDR3 spells CASSYVGSTEAFF. CDR3 DNA sequence: TGTGCCAGCAGTTACGTAGGGAGCACTGAAGCTTTCTTT.

The V call is TRBV7-2, the J call TRBJ1-6; TRBD1 is a possible D gene (6 bases). Germline-derived CDR1 and CDR2 are SGHTA and FQGNSA. This CDR3 region has 15 residues. V lost 5 bases and J 7 bases, leaving 15 bases between the germline ends. The CDR3 spells CASSHHRDSNSPLHF. CDR3 DNA: TGTGCCAGCAGCCACCACAGGGACTCGAATTCACCCCTCCACTTT.

There are a few counts of this clonotype. The V call is TRBV20-1, the J call TRBJ2-7; no clear D gene. With 1 base removed from V and 0 bases from J, the gap between germline ends came to 10 bases. CDR3 length equals 14 residues. Germline V gene sequence: CDR1 DFQATT, CDR2 SNEGSKA (reference sequence). In DNA form, the CDR3 reads TGCAGTGCTAGAGTCCAGGCGAGCTCCTACGAGCAGTACTTC. Translated, it gives CSARVQASSYEQYF.

This sequence joins TRBV12-3 or TRBV12-4 and TRBJ1-5, with D uncertain. The CDR3 loop spans 14 amino acids. The V and J ends lost 3 bases and 5 bases respectively, with 11 bases between them. DNA for the CDR3: TGTGCCAGCAGTTTTAGCGGCAGAGATCAGCCCCAGCATTTT. Protein: CASSFSGRDQPQHF.

This clonotype occurred many times. The rearrangement joins TRBV6-2 or TRBV6-3 to TRBJ2-6; 9 bases match TRBD1. Per the germline V gene, CDR1 is MNHEY and CDR2 is SVGEGT. The CDR3 is 19 residues long. V gave up 5 bases and J gave up 5 bases; unmatched junction bases: 16. Here the CDR3 reads CASSPTGQGLPSWANVLTF. The CDR3 DNA reads as TGTGCCAGCAGTCCCACGGGACAGGGTCTACCCTCGTGGGCCAACGTCCTGACTTTC.